These 23 T cell receptor beta chains share one sample of origin, sequenced in a study of blood T cells in healthy people across ages. For the second PCR, which ran for about 7 to 12 cycles, a sample-barcoded 5' primer and a J-beta primer mix were used. MiXCR, run by TCRdb on the 5' RACE reads, gives a single entry per CDR3 protein. The sample holds 1.5 million to 2 million distinct CDR3 sequences; 28% are singletons and the top ten take approximately 7.7%. The sequenced material came from blood. These receptors all stem from a woman in her 30s in good health.

As regards this clonotype: This may come from a read error, since a much larger clone is one base off. This chain links TRBV11-1 with TRBJ2-1, with TRBD1 as a possible D gene (6 bases). Germline lookup yields CDR1 SGHAT and CDR2 FQDESV (reference sequence). The CDR3 is 15 amino acids. Deletions cut 8 bases from V and 2 bases from J, with 16 bases between. The CDR3 protein is CASGYGGQTYNEQFF. The CDR3, as DNA: TGTGCCAGCGGCTATGGGGGCCAAACCTACAATGAGCAGTTCTTC.

The chain couples TRBV18 to TRBJ1-5; D is unresolved. From germline, CDR1 is KGHSH and CDR2 LQKENI. CDR3 size: 13 residues. The V end was cut by 4 bases, the J end by 7 bases, with 11 bases between. As DNA, the CDR3 is TGTGCCAGCTCACAGGGAGACCTGCAGCCCCAGCATTTT. It codes for CASSQGDLQPQHF.

V usage is TRBV6-6 and J usage is TRBJ1-2; D call uncertain. V gave up 6 bases and J gave up 0 bases, with 8 bases separating them. CDR1 and CDR2 from the germline V gene are MNHNY and SVGAGI (reference sequence). This CDR3 contains 13 residues. The CDR3 nucleotides are TGTGCCAGCAGCCAGGTCCCTAACTATGGCTACACCTTC. The encoded protein is CASSQVPNYGYTF.

Only one count was recorded for this clonotype. CDR3 sequence (DNA): TGTGCCAGCAGCGTATCCCAGTACAATGAGCAGTACTTC. Residues: CASSVSQYNEQYF. This rearrangement joins TRBV9 to TRBJ2-4, with D hard to call. V lost 1 base and J 13 bases, leaving 15 bases between the germline ends. Germline V gives CDR1 SGDLS, CDR2 YYNGEE. There are 13 residues in the CDR3.

There are a few counts of this clonotype. The CDR3: CATSKGAGQGLETQYF. In DNA, the CDR3 is TGTGCCACCAGCAAGGGGGCAGGACAGGGGCTAGAGACCCAGTACTTC. The rearrangement joins TRBV15 to TRBJ2-5; 9 nucleotides align to TRBD1. The germline V gene has CDR1 LNHNV and CDR2 YYDKDF (reference sequence). The V and J ends lost 4 bases and 4 bases, in that order; junction bases with no gene match: 10. The CDR3 sequence is 16 residues long.

This clonotype was recorded at least ten times. J is TRBJ2-1 and V is TRBV29-1; 8 nucleotides line up with TRBD2. CDR1 and CDR2 from the germline V gene are SQVTM and ANQGSEA. V lost 1 base, J lost 4 bases, and 6 bases stayed unmatched. The CDR3 is made up of 15 amino acids. Here the CDR3 DNA reads TGCAGCGTTGAAGGCAGCGGGAGCGGTTACAATGAGCAGTTCTTC. Residues: CSVEGSGSGYNEQFF.

CDR3 region: CASSYSMGGVPQNEQFF. Written as DNA, the CDR3 is TGTGCCAGCAGTTACTCCATGGGGGGGGTCCCTCAGAATGAGCAGTTCTTC. This sequence joins TRBV6-5 and TRBJ2-1; 7 bases line up with TRBD2. The CDR3 runs to 17 residues. Looked up from germline, CDR1 is MNHEY and CDR2 is SVGAGI. V lost 0 bases to trimming and J lost 7 bases; unmatched junction nucleotides: 12.

Only a few counts were recorded for this clonotype. The CDR3 DNA is TGTGCCAGCAGCCAAAGAACTAGCGGGTACGATGAGCAGTTCTTC. This codes for CASSQRTSGYDEQFF. J is TRBJ2-1 and V is TRBV4-2, with TRBD2 matching 9 bases. This CDR3 is 15 amino acids long. From germline, CDR1 is LGHNA and CDR2 YNFKEQ. J was trimmed by 8 bases and V by 2 bases; bases with no gene match: 7.

The chain has TRBV28 and TRBJ1-2; D possibly corresponds to TRBD1 (6 bases). V was clipped by 11 bases and J by 7 bases, with 26 bases between them. This CDR3 comprises 15 residues. Germline V gives CDR1 MDHEN, CDR2 SYDVKM. The CDR3 coding sequence is TGTGCCGCCAAGCCAGGGGACGGCCGTAGGGTTGGCTACACCTTC. Translated, it gives CAAKPGDGRRVGYTF.

The V and J genes are TRBV3-1 and TRBJ2-1; D assignment may be TRBD1 or TRBD2 (6 bases each). This CDR3 spans 14 amino acids. Germline V lookup: CDR1 LGHDT, CDR2 YNNKEL (reference sequence). V lost 2 bases to trimming and J lost 5 bases, with 10 bases between them. CDR3: CASSQRGLNNEQFF. DNA of the CDR3: TGTGCCAGCAGCCAACGGGGGCTCAACAATGAGCAGTTCTTC.

The table lists this clonotype with many counts. The J gene is TRBJ2-1, the V gene TRBV11-2; 10 nucleotides align to TRBD2. Unmatched junction bases numbered 11, after V lost 6 bases and J lost 9 bases. Germline V gene data show CDR1 as SGHAT and CDR2 as FQNNGV. The CDR3 runs to 15 residues. The CDR3 loop reads CASRDYSGRVGEQFF. In DNA, the CDR3 is TGTGCCAGCAGAGATTACAGCGGGAGGGTCGGTGAGCAGTTCTTC.

This clonotype showed up many times. One end of the junction does not line up with germline, which may come from a read error. The chain joins TRBV5-1 to TRBJ2-7; D gene ambiguous. Germline V gene lookup returns CDR1 SGHRS and CDR2 YFSETQ. CDR3 length: 13 amino acids. This chain's CDR3 is CASSQGSSYEQYF. The DNA of the CDR3 is TGTGCCAGCAGCCAAGGAAGCTCCTACGAGCAGTACTTC.

The table lists this clonotype with a few counts. J is TRBJ2-1 and V is TRBV20-1; D call uncertain. The germline V gene has CDR1 DFQATT and CDR2 SNEGSKA (reference sequence). V lost 0 bases, J lost 4 bases, and 7 bases lay in between. This CDR3 comprises 13 residues. CDR3 amino acids: CSARDTPYNEQFF. In DNA form, the CDR3 reads TGCAGTGCTAGAGATACCCCATACAATGAGCAGTTCTTC.

The CDR3 sequence is CASSEPGLEHEQYF. The DNA of the CDR3 is TGTGCCAGCAGTGAGCCGGGACTAGAACACGAGCAGTACTTC. The chain employs TRBV6-6 and TRBJ2-7; 8 nucleotides match TRBD2. The V gene end was trimmed by 5 bases and the J gene end by 5 bases; junction bases not matched to a gene: 8. Germline V gene sequence: CDR1 MNHNY, CDR2 SVGAGI (reference sequence). This CDR3 is built from 14 residues.

This chain joins TRBV7-9 and TRBJ2-7, with 8 bases that match TRBD2. This CDR3 is built from 16 residues. The V segment lost 4 bases and the J segment 7 bases; nucleotides outside the gene matches: 15. CDR1 SEHNR and CDR2 FQNEAQ come from the germline V gene (reference sequence). The CDR3 DNA reads TGTGCCAGCAGCTACCCCAACGGGGCGGGAGGAAGAGAGCAGTACTTC. Translating it yields CASSYPNGAGGREQYF.

The chain joins TRBV20-1 to TRBJ2-3, with D tentatively TRBD2 (5 bases). The CDR3 length is 13 residues. In germline, CDR1 is DFQATT, CDR2 SNEGSKA (reference sequence). V lost 6 bases, J lost 2 bases, and 12 bases lay in between. The CDR3 nucleotides are TGCAGTGCGAGGGCCCTTTCCACAGATACGCAGTATTTT. Translating gives CSARALSTDTQYF.

This clonotype was seen at least ten times. The V and J genes are TRBV7-2 and TRBJ2-7, with D uncertain. The germline V and J ends were trimmed by 5 bases and 3 bases, with 8 bases remaining between them. Looked up from germline, CDR1 is SGHTA and CDR2 is FQGNSA. The CDR3 contains 12 residues. CDR3 protein: CASSPALYEQYF. As DNA, the CDR3 is TGTGCCAGCAGCCCCGCCCTCTACGAGCAGTACTTC.

This sequence joins TRBV5-1 and TRBJ2-3, with a weak D call TRBD2 (6 bases). This CDR3 has 14 residues. CDR1 and CDR2 from the germline V gene are SGHRS and YFSETQ. Trimming took 6 bases from V and 3 from J, leaving 14 bases between them. CDR3 loop: CASTGGPATDTQYF. The CDR3 nucleotides read TGCGCCAGCACCGGGGGACCAGCGACAGATACGCAGTATTTT.

The CDR3 loop reads CASRRDRDSYEQYF. For the CDR3, the DNA is TGTGCCAGCAGGCGGGACAGGGATTCCTACGAGCAGTACTTC. The chain uses TRBV27 and TRBJ2-7, with 9 bases fitting TRBD1. V dropped 6 bases and J dropped 1; count of bases not matched to a gene: 4. The CDR3 consists of 14 residues. Germline V gene lookup returns CDR1 MNHEY and CDR2 SMNVEV (reference sequence).

This clonotype was counted ten times or more. This sequence joins TRBV5-1 and TRBJ2-1; D not certain. Germline V gene lookup returns CDR1 SGHRS and CDR2 YFSETQ. The CDR3 runs 15 residues. V gave up 4 bases and J gave up 0 bases, with 11 bases separating them. The CDR3 DNA reads as TGCGCCAGCAGCCCCACGGCCAGCTCCTACAATGAGCAGTTCTTC. Amino acid sequence: CASSPTASSYNEQFF.

The chain links TRBV20-1 to TRBJ1-2; 7 nucleotides agree with TRBD1. The germline V gene encodes CDR1 DFQATT and CDR2 SNEGSKA (reference sequence). The trim removed 6 bases at V and 8 bases at J, leaving 15 bases unmatched. The CDR3 sequence is 14 residues long. The chain's CDR3 is CSAPTSGQAGGYTF. The CDR3 nucleotides read TGCAGTGCACCAACTTCTGGACAGGCTGGGGGCTACACCTTC.

V usage is TRBV21-1 and J usage is TRBJ2-5; TRBD1, the D gene given by the table, was not confirmed from the DNA. TRBV21-1 corresponds to a pseudogene. The CDR3 contains 16 residues. CDR3 residues: CASSNRQGRVWETQYF. The DNA of the CDR3 is TGTGCCAGCAGCAACCGACAGGGGAGAGTATGGGAGACCCAGTACTTC.

The CDR3, as DNA: TGTGCCAGCAGTGAAAGCTACAAGCAGTACTTC. Translated: CASSESYKQYF. The chain recombines TRBV6-1 with TRBJ2-4; D unclear. The CDR3 runs 11 residues. Germline assignment: CDR1 MNHNS and CDR2 SASEGT. Trimming stripped 2 bases from V and 13 bases from J, with 9 bases between.